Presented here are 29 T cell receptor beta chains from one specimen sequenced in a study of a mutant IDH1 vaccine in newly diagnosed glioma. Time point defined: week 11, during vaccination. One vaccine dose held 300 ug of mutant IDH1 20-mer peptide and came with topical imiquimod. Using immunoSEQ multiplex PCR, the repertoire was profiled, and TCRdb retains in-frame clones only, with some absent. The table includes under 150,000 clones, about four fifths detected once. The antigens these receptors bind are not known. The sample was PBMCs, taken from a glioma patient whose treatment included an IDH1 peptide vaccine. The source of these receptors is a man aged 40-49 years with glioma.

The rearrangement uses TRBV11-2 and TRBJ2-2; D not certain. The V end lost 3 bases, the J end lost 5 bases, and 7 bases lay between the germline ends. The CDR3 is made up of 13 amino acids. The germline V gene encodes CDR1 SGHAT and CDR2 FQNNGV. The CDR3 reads CASSLTVTGELFF. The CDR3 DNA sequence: TGTGCCAGCAGCTTGACGGTAACCGGGGAGCTGTTTTTT.

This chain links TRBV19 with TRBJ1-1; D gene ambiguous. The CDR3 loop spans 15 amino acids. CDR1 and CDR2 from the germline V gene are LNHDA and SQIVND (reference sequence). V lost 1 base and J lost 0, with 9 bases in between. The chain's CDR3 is CASSIARGLNTEAFF. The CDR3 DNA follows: TGTGCCAGTAGTATAGCTCGGGGTCTGAACACTGAAGCTTTCTTT.

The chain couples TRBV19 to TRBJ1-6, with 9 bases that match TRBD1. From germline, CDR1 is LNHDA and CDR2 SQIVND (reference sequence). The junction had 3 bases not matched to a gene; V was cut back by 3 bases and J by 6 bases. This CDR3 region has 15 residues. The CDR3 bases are TGTGCCAGTAGTATTGGGGACAGGGTTAATTCACCCCTCCACTTT. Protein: CASSIGDRVNSPLHF.

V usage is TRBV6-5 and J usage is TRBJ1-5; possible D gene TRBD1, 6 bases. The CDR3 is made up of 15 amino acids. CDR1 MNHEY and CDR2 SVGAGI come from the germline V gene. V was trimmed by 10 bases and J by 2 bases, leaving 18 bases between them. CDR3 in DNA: TGTGCCACCCAACAGGGTTTGGCAGGCAATCAGCCCCAGCATTTT. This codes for CATQQGLAGNQPQHF.

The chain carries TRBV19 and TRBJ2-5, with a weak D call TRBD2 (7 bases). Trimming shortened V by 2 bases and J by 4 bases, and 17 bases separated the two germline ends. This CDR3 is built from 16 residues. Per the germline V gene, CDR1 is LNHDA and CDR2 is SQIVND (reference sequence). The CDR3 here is CASSISRGAGRETQYF. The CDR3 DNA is TGTGCCAGTAGTATAAGTCGGGGGGCCGGGAGAGAGACCCAGTACTTC.

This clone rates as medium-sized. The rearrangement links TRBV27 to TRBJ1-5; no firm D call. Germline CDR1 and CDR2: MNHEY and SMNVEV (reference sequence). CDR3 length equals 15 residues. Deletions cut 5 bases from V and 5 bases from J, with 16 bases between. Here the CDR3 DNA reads TGTGCCAGCAGTCCGACCCGGGGTTGGGATCAGCCCCAGCATTTT. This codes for CASSPTRGWDQPQHF.

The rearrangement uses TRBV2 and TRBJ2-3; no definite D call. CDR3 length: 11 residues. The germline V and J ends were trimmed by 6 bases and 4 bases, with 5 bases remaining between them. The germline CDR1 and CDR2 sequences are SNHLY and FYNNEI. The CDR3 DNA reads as TGTGCCAGCAGGCTGGCAGATACGCAGTATTTT. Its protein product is CASRLADTQYF.

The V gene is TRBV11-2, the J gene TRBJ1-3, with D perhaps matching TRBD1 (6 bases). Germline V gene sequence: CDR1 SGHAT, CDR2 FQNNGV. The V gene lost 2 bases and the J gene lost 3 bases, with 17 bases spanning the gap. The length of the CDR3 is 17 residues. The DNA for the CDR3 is TGTGCCAGCAGCTTAAGGGCGGAGGGGGGGCTTGGAAACACCATATATTTT. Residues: CASSLRAEGGLGNTIYF.

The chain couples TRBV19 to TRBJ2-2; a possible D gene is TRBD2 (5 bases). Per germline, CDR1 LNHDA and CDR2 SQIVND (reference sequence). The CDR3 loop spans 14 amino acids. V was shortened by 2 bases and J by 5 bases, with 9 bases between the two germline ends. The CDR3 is CASSINPGTGELFF. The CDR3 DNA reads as TGTGCCAGTAGTATAAATCCGGGGACCGGGGAGCTGTTTTTT.

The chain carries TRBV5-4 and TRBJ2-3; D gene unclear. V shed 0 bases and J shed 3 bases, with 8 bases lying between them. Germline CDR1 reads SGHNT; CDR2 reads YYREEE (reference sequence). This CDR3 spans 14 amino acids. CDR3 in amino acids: CASSLGSRTDTQYF. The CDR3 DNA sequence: TGTGCCAGCAGCTTGGGGTCTCGGACAGATACGCAGTATTTT.

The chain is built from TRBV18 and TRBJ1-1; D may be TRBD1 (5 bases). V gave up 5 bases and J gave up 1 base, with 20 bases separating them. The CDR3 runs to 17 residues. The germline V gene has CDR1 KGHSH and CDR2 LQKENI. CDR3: CASSLAGTGEENTEAFF. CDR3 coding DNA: TGTGCCAGCTCATTAGCCGGGACGGGCGAGGAGAACACTGAAGCTTTCTTT.

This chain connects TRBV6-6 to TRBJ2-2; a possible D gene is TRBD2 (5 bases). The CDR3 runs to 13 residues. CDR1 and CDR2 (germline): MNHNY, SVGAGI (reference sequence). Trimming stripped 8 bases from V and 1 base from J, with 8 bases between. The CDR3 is CASGAGNTGELFF. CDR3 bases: TGTGCCAGCGGCGCGGGGAACACCGGGGAGCTGTTTTTT.

The CDR3 sequence: CASSFAGGPYEQYF. The CDR3 coding sequence is TGTGCCAGCAGCTTCGCGGGGGGGCCCTACGAGCAGTACTTC. This chain links TRBV7-2 with TRBJ2-7; 9 bases line up with TRBD2. The CDR3 is made up of 14 amino acids. In germline, CDR1 is SGHTA, CDR2 FQGNSA. The V segment lost 3 bases and the J segment 2 bases; nucleotides outside the gene matches: 2.

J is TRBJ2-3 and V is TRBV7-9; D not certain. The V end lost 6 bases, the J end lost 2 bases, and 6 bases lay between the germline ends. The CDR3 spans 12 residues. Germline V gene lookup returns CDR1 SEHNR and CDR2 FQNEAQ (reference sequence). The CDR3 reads CASRWDTDTQYF. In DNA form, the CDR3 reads TGTGCCAGCAGATGGGACACAGATACGCAGTATTTT.

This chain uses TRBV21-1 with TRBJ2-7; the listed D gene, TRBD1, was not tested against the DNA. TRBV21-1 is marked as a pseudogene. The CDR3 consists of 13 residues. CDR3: CASSMTGAYEQYF. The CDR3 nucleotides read TGTGCCAGCAGCATGACAGGGGCCTACGAGCAGTACTTC.

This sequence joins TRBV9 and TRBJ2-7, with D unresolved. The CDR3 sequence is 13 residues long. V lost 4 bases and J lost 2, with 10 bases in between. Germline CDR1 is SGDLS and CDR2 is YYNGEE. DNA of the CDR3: TGTGCCAGCAGCCCAAGAAGCACCTACGAGCAGTACTTC. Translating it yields CASSPRSTYEQYF. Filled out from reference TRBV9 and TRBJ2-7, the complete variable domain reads DSGVTQTPKHLITATGQRVTLRCSPRSGDLSVYWYQQSLDQGLQFLIQYYNGEERAKGNILERFSAQQFPDLHSELNLSSLELGDSALYFCASSPRSTYEQYFGPGTRLTVT.

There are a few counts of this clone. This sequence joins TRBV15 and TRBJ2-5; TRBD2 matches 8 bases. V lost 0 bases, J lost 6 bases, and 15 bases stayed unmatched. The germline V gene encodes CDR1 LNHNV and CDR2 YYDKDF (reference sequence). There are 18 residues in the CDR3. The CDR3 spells CATSRDRAPGRGAKTQYF. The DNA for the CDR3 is TGTGCCACCAGCAGAGATCGGGCCCCCGGGCGGGGGGCGAAGACCCAGTACTTC. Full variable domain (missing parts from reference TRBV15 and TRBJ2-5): DAMVIQNPRYQVTQFGKPVTLSCSQTLNHNVMYWYQQKSSQAPKLLFHYYDKDFNNEADTPDNFQSRRPNTSFCFLDIRSPGLGDTAMYLCATSRDRAPGRGAKTQYFGPGTRLLVL.

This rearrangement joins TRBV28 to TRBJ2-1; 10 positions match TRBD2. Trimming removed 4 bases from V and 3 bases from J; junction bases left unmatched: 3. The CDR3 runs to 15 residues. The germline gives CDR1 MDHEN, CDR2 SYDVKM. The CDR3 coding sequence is TGTGCCAGCAGTTCCGGGACTAGCGACTACAATGAGCAGTTCTTC. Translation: CASSSGTSDYNEQFF.

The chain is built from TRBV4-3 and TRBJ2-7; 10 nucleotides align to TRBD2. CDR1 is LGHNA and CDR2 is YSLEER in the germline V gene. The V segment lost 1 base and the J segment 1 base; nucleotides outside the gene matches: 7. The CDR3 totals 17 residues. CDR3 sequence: CASSQALLAGISYEQYF. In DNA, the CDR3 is TGCGCCAGCAGCCAAGCCCTACTAGCGGGGATTTCCTACGAGCAGTACTTC.

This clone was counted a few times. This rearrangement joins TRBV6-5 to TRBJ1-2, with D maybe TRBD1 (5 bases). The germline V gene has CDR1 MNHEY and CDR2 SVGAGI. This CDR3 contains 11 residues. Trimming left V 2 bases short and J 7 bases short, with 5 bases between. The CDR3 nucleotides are TGTGCCAGCAGTTACAGGGGTGGCTACACCTTC. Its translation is CASSYRGGYTF.

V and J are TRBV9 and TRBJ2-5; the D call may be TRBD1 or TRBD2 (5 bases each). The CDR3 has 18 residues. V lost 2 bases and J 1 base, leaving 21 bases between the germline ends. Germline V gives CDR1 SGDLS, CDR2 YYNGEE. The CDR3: CASSVMGEGGGRQETQYF. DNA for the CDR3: TGTGCCAGCAGCGTTATGGGCGAGGGTGGGGGACGCCAAGAGACCCAGTACTTC.

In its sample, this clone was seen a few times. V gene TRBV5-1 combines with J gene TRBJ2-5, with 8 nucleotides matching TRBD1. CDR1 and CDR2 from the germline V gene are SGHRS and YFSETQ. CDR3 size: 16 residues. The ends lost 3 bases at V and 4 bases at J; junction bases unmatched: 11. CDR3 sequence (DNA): TGCGCCAGCAGCTCCATGGCAGGGGGCACGGGAGAGACCCAGTACTTC. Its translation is CASSSMAGGTGETQYF.

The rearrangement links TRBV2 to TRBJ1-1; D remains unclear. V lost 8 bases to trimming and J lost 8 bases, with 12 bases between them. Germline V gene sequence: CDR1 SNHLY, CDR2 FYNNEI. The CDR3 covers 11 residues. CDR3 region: CASGLVVEAFF. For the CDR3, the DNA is TGTGCCAGCGGACTGGTTGTGGAAGCTTTCTTT.

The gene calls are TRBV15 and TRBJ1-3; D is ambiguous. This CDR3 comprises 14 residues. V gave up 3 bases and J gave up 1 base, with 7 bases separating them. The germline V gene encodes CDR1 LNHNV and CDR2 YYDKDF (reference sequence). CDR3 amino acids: CATSSRKSGNTIYF. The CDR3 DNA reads TGTGCCACCAGCAGCCGAAAGTCTGGAAACACCATATATTTT. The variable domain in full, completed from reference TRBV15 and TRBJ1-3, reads DAMVIQNPRYQVTQFGKPVTLSCSQTLNHNVMYWYQQKSSQAPKLLFHYYDKDFNNEADTPDNFQSRRPNTSFCFLDIRSPGLGDTAMYLCATSSRKSGNTIYFGEGSWLTVV.

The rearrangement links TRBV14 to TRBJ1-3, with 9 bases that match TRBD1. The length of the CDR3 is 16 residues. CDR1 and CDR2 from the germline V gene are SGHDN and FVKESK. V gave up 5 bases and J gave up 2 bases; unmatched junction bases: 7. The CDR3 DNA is TGTGCCAGCAGCTACGGGCACAGGGGGCCTGGAAACACCATATATTTT. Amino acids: CASSYGHRGPGNTIYF.

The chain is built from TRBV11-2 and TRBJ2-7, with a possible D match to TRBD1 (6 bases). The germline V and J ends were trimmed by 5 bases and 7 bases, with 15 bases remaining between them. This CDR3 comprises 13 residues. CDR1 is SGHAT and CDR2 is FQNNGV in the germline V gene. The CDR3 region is CASSGLDRREQYF. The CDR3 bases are TGTGCCAGCAGCGGACTGGACAGAAGGGAGCAGTACTTC.

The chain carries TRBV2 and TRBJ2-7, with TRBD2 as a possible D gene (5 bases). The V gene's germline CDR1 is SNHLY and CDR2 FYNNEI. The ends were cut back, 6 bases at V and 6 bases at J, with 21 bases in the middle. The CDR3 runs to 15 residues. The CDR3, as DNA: TGTGCCAGCAGCCTACTCTTTTCGGGGTCTGGCGAGCAGTACTTC. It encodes CASSLLFSGSGEQYF.

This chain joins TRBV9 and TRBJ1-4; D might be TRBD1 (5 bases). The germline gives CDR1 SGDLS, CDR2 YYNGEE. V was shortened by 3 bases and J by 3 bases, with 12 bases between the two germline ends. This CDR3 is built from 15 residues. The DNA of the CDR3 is TGTGCCAGCAGCGCCAAACTGGGGGCTAATGAAAAACTGTTTTTT. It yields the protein CASSAKLGANEKLFF.

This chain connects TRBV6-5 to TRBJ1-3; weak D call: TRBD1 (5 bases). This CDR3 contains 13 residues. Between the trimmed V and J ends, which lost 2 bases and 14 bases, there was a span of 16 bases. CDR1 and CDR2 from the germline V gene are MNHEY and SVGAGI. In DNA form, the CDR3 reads TGTGCCAGCAGTTACCGGGGCCAGGCGGTGGTATATTTT. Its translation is CASSYRGQAVVYF.